This T cell receptor beta chain was sequenced during a study of blood T cells in healthy people across ages (dated by TCRdb to the mid-2010s). In the study overall: In model experiments, template switching captured about one uniquely barcoded TCR beta cDNA molecule for every two T cells. To track age-related changes in TCR beta repertoire diversity, the study relied on deep sequencing normalized with unique cDNA molecular identifiers. Two additional independent replicas of 1 million unique cDNA reads from the same blood draw were analyzed for two donors (one aged 18 to 30 and one aged 80 or older). To avoid experimental bias, donors of different ages were randomly spread across the sequencing lanes. The donors were split into four age groups: young (average around 17 years), middle-aged (more than 35), aged (roughly 68) and long-lived (about 74). Overall results and qualifications from the work: Compared with the aged group, the long-lived group had more naive CD4+ T cells, fewer expanded clones and increased TCR diversity, suggesting age selection. The percentage of naive T cells measured by flow cytometry correlated strongly with observed TCR beta diversity. Estimates of total diversity from one million sequenced T cells were regarded as lower bounds and underestimates. As age increased, observed TCR beta diversity per million T cells dropped in a roughly linear way, and a significant reduction was already evident by age about 40. Because donor CMV infection status was unknown, age-related changes in expanded clonotypes were potentially confounded. Conclusive comparison of naive and antigen-experienced compartments was prevented by the profiling of bulk unsorted PBMCs.

The table lists this clonotype with a few counts. It has no known antigen specificity. No base quality values were provided; no much bigger clone lies one nucleotide off. Systemically healthy Caucasian individuals from Russia, some 36 in total and aged about 6 to 100 years, were included as donors. Each donor gave 8 to 10 milliliters of peripheral blood, drawn into EDTA-treated Vacutainer tubes. Ficoll-Paque density-gradient centrifugation was used to isolate PBMCs, with at least 7 million obtained per sample. Total RNA, at least 6 micrograms per sample, was extracted from PBMCs with Trizol reagent. For every donor, flow cytometry on a PBMC aliquot measured the percentage of naive CD45RAhigh/CD27high T cells. According to the germline V gene, CDR1 reads ENHRY and CDR2 reads SYGVKD. The CDR3 has 14 amino acids, counting the end cysteine and phenylalanine. This entry keeps only the CDR3 DNA: 42 bases, framed from base 1. Trimming at the junction amounts to 3 bases on V and 2 bases on J, and the germline ends lie 10 bases apart.

The receptor library was made with 5' RACE. For sequencing, an Illumina HiSeq 2500 was employed. A second PCR of about 6 to 12 cycles was performed with a sample-barcoded 5' primer and a J-beta primer mix. A unique molecular identifier was introduced onto each TCR beta cDNA molecule by a template-switch 5' adaptor carrying 12 random nucleotides. Each sample yielded at least 2.5 million CDR3-containing paired-end reads. All of the RNA was converted into first-strand cDNA using the Mint cDNA synthesis kit, with a TRBC-specific oligonucleotide serving as the primer. All cDNA was treated with uracil-DNA glycosylase and then went through a first 18-cycle PCR with the universal primers M1SS and BC2_uni_R. Per the source publication's procedure: For normalization, 1 million high-quality reads, each with a distinct molecular identifier, were randomly selected from each sample. Instead of being binned into consensus sequences, reads with shared molecular identifiers were discarded. MiTCR, set to a Q25 quality threshold and the strictest error-elimination algorithm, was used for CDR3 identification, clonotype clustering and error correction. A nonparametric unseen species model with Euler transformation was used to estimate a lower bound on total TCR beta diversity. TCRdb reprocessing: public reads trimmed at Q25 with fastp, clones called with MiXCR, in-frame beta chains kept. Identical CDR3 protein sequences are pooled into one entry, listed with their most common genes and DNA. It is TCRdb's table, rather than the study itself, that gives the V and J calls and clone size. The sample profile shows over 1,200,000 distinct CDR3 sequences; approximately 59% of them were found once. More than 6% of the sample lies in the top ten.

Sequencing was carried out using blood. The sequence came from a young man in good health. The chain is assembled from TRBV10-3 and TRBJ2-5, with TRBD1 as a weak D call on 5 bases. The CDR3 corresponds to CAISDQDRQETQYF. The DNA sequence is given as TGTGCCATCAGTGACCAAGACAGACAAGAGACCCAGTACTTC.